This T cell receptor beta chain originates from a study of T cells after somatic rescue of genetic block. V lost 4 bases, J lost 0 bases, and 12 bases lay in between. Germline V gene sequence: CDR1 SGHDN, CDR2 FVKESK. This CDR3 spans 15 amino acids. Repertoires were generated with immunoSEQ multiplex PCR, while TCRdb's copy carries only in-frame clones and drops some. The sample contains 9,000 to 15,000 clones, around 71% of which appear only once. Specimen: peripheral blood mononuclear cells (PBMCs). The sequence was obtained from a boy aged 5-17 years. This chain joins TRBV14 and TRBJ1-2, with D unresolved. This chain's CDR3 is CASSPRSMANYGYTF. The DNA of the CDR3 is TGTGCCAGCAGCCCCCGCTCGATGGCTAACTATGGCTACACCTTC.